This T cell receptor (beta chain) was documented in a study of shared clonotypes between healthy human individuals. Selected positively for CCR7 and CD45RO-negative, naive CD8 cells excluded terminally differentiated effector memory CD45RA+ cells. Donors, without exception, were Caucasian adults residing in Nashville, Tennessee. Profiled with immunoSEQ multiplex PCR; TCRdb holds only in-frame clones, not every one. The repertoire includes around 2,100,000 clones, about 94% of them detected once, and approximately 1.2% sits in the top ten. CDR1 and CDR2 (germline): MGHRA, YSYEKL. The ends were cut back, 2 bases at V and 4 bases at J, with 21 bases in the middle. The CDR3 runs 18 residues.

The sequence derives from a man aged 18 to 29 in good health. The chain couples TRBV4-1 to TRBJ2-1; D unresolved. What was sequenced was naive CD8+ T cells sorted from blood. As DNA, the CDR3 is TGCGCCAGCAGCCAATTTGGAACCTCAACCATTACTTACAATGAGCAGTTCTTC. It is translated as CASSQFGTSTITYNEQFF.